This T cell receptor beta chain was retrieved from a study of beta chain features in type 1 diabetes. Once sorted, every population was more than 95% pure. This clone was counted a few times. All of the isolated RNA was reverse transcribed, so expressed TCRB transcripts were sequenced. Method: immunoSEQ multiplex PCR; TCRdb's copy keeps in-frame clones and lacks some. The sample contains about 340,000 clones, roughly 8% of which appear only once. Per germline, CDR1 SNHLY and CDR2 FYNNEI. This CDR3 region has 15 residues. With 4 bases clipped from V and 3 bases from J, the junction kept 7 bases outside the gene matches.

The TCR originated in a young woman in good health. The sequenced sample was central memory CD4+ T cells from blood. The gene calls are TRBV2 and TRBJ2-7; TRBD1 agrees at 9 bases. The CDR3 DNA is TGTGCCAGCAGTGCCAGACAGGGGGGTTTCTACGAGCAGTACTTC. Amino acid sequence: CASSARQGGFYEQYF.